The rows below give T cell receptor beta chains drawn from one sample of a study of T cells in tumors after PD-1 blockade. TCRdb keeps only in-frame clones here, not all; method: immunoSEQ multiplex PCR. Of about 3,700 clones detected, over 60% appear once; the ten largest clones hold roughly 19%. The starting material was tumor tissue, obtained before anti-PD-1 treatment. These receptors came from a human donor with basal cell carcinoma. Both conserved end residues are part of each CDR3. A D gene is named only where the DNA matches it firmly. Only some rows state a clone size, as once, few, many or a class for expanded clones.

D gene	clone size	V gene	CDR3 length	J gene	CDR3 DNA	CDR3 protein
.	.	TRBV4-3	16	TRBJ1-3	TGCGCCAGCAGCCAGGCCTCAGGGAGCTCTGGAAACACCATATATTTT	CASSQASGSSGNTIYF
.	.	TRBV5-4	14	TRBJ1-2	TGTGCCAGCAGCTTCAGGGCAGCTAACTATGGCTACACCTTC	CASSFRAANYGYTF
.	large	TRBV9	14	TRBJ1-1	TGTGCCAGCAGCGCCGGATGGGGGAACCCTGAAGCTTTCTTT	CASSAGWGNPEAFF
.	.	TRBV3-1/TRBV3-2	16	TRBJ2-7	TGTGCCAGCAGCCCCAACCAAGGTGCGATCACCTACGAGCAGTACTTC	CASSPNQGAITYEQYF
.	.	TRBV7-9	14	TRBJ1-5	TGTGCCAGCAGCTATTCGACTAGCAATCAGCCCCAGCATTTT	CASSYSTSNQPQHF
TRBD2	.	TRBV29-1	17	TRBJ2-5	TGCAGCGTTTTCGGACTAGCGGGAGGATTGAGGCAAGAGACCCAGTACTTC	CSVFGLAGGLRQETQYF
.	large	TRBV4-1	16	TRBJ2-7	TGCGCCAGCAGCCAAGAGCGTTACGGGAGCTCCTACGAGCAGTACTTC	CASSQERYGSSYEQYF
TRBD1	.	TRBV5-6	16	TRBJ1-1	TGTGCCAGCAGCCCGACAACCGGGACAGGAGACACTGAAGCTTTCTTT	CASSPTTGTGDTEAFF
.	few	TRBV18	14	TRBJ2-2	TGTGCCAGCTCAAAAGCGGGGAACACCGGGGAGCTGTTTTTT	CASSKAGNTGELFF
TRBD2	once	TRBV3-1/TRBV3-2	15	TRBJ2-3	TGTGCCAGCAGCCAAGATGGTGCTAGCGGAGATACGCAGTATTTT	CASSQDGASGDTQYF
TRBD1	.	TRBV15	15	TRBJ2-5	TGTGCCACCAGCAGGGACAGACAGGGTCAAGAGACCCAGTACTTC	CATSRDRQGQETQYF
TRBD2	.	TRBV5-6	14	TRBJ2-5	TGTGCCAGCAGCGGCGGGGGGGGCCTGGAGACCCAGTACTTC	CASSGGGGLETQYF
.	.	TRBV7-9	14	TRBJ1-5	TGTGCCAGCAGCTTATATTCTGGGAATCAGCCCCAGCATTTT	CASSLYSGNQPQHF
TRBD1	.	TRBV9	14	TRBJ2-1	TGTGCCAGCAGCGCCGGGACAGGGTACAATGAGCAGTTCTTC	CASSAGTGYNEQFF
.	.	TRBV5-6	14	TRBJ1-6	TGTGCCAGCAGCTTGAACAGGAATCGGTCACCCCTCCACTTT	CASSLNRNRSPLHF
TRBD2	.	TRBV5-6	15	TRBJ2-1	TGTGCCAGCAGCTCCGGGACTAGCGCCTACAATGAGCAGTTCTTC	CASSSGTSAYNEQFF
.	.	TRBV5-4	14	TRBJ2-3	TGTGCCAGCAGCCCGGGGGGCTCCACAGATACGCAGTATTTT	CASSPGGSTDTQYF
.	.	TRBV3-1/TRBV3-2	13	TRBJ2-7	TGTGCCAGCAGCCCTATGACAGGTCACGAGCAGTACTTC	CASSPMTGHEQYF
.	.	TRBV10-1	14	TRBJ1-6	TGCGCCAGCAGTGAAAGACCCTATAATTCACCCCTCCACTTT	CASSERPYNSPLHF
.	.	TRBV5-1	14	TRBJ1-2	TGCGCCAGCAGCCCGCAGGTCAGAAGTGGGGGCTACACCTTC	CASSPQVRSGGYTF
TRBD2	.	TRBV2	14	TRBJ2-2	TGTGCCAGCATTGAGCGGGGGGGTACCGGGGAGCTGTTTTTT	CASIERGGTGELFF
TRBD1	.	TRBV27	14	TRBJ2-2	TGTGCCAGCACAGACAGGGCCGACACCGGGGAGCTGTTTTTT	CASTDRADTGELFF
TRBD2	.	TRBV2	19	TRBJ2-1	TGTGCCCGCTGTTACGGGGGGGCGGGGGTGGGGAGCTCCTACAATGAGCAGTTCTTC	CARCYGGAGVGSSYNEQFF
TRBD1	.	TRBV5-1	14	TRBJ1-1	TGCGCCAGCAGCCGCGGACAGGCGGACCATGAAGCTTTCTTT	CASSRGQADHEAFF
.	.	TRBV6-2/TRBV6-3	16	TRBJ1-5	TGTGCCAGCAGTTACTCGAACCCGGGTGGCAATCAGCCCCAGCATTTT	CASSYSNPGGNQPQHF
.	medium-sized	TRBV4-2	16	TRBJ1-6	TGTGCCAGCAGCCTAGCTTCGGCAGAGGGGCCCCGTAGGCTCCACTTT	CASSLASAEGPRRLHF
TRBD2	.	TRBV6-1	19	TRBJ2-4	TGTGCCAGCAGTGAAGCGCTTTGGGCGGGAGGGCCGGCCAAAAACATTCAGTACTTC	CASSEALWAGGPAKNIQYF
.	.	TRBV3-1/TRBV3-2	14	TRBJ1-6	TGTGCCAGCAGCCAAGTCGGAGGGAATTCACCCCTCCACTTT	CASSQVGGNSPLHF
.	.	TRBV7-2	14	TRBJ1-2	TGTGCCAGCAGCTTAGGACAGGCTAACTATGGCTACACCTTC	CASSLGQANYGYTF
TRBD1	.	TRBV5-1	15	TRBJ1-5	TGCGCCAGCAGCTTGACAGGGGGTGGCAATCAGCCCCAGCATTTT	CASSLTGGGNQPQHF
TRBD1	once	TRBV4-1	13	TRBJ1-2	TGCGCCAGCAGCTGGGACAGCACCCTCGGCTACACCTTC	CASSWDSTLGYTF
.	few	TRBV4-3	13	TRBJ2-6	TGCGCCAGCGGAGACTCTGGGGCCAACGTCCTGACTTTC	CASGDSGANVLTF
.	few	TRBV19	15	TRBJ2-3	TGTGCCAGTACCCCGGGGACGTATAGCACAGATACGCAGTATTTT	CASTPGTYSTDTQYF
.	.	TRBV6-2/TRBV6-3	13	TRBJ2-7	TGTGCCAGCAGCCGCCTCGTTGGCTACGAGCAGTACTTC	CASSRLVGYEQYF
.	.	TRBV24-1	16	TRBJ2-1	TGTACCACCAGTGATTTTGCGGGAAGCTCCTACAATGAGCAGTTCTTC	CTTSDFAGSSYNEQFF
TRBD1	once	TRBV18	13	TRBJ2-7	TGTGCCAGCTCGGCCGGGACAGACTACGAGCAGTACTTC	CASSAGTDYEQYF
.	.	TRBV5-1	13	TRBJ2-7	TGCGCCAGCACCCGGGACAACTCCTACGAGCAGTACTTC	CASTRDNSYEQYF
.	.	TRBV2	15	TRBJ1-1	TGTGCCAGCAGTGAAGAGCTAAGGGGGGACACTGAAGCTTTCTTT	CASSEELRGDTEAFF
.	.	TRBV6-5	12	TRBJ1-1	TGTGCCAGCAGTCCCGGGGGCGGTGAAGCTTTCTTT	CASSPGGGEAFF
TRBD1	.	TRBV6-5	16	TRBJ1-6	TGTGCCAGCAGTTACGGGCGGACAGGGATAGGGTCACCCCTCCACTTT	CASSYGRTGIGSPLHF
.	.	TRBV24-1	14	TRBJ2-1	TGTGCCACCAGTGATACAGGGATCTCCAATGAGCAGTTCTTC	CATSDTGISNEQFF
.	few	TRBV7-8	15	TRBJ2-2	TGTGCCAGCAGCCGAGGAGGGGGCAACTCGGGGGAGCTGTTTTTT	CASSRGGGNSGELFF